This TCR beta chain was found in a study of cytomegalovirus exposure and HLA in healthy donors. Study-wide findings and caveats: In a later analysis, TCR beta V- and J-gene trimming was associated with a missense DCLRE1C variant. In vitro testing confirmed a few CMV-associated chains as specific for CMV antigens. Apart from CMV serostatus, no immune exposure information was available. Among the sequence variants, a highly shared cluster was likely an artifact of sequencing.

Concerning this clone itself: Its antigen is not identified.

13 Jbeta primers and 60 Vbeta primers were used for the PCR. Method: immunoSEQ multiplex PCR; TCRdb's copy keeps in-frame clones and lacks some. The sample has 90,000 to 130,000 clones, and its top ten clones hold about 6.8%. The sample taken for sequencing was PBMCs. The origin of this receptor is a man in his forties in good health and CMV-seropositive.

The CDR3 DNA follows: TGTGCCAGCAGCCCGGACGGAGGTGGGAACACTGAAGCTTTCTTT. This encodes CASSPDGGGNTEAFF. This chain links TRBV13 with TRBJ1-1; the D is unclear. V gave up 5 bases and J gave up 1 base, with 14 bases separating them. Germline CDR1 and CDR2: PRHDT and FYEKMQ (reference sequence). The CDR3 extends over 15 amino acids. Drawing the rest from reference TRBV13 and TRBJ1-1, the complete variable domain is AAGVIQSPRHLIKEKRETATLKCYPIPRHDTVYWYQQGPGQDPQFLISFYEKMQSDKGSIPDRFSAQQFSDYHSELNMSSLELGDSALYFCASSPDGGGNTEAFFGQGTRLTVV.